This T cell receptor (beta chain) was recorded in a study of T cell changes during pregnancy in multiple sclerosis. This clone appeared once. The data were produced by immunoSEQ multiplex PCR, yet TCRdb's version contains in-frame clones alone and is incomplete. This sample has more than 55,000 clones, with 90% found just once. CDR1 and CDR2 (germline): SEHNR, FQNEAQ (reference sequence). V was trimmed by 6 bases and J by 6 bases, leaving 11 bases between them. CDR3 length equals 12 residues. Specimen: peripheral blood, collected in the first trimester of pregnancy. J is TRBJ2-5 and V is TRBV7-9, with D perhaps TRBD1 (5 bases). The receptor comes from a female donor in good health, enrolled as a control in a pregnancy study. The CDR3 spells CASRGVKKTQYF. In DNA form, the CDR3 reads TGTGCCAGCAGAGGGGTGAAGAAGACCCAGTACTTC.